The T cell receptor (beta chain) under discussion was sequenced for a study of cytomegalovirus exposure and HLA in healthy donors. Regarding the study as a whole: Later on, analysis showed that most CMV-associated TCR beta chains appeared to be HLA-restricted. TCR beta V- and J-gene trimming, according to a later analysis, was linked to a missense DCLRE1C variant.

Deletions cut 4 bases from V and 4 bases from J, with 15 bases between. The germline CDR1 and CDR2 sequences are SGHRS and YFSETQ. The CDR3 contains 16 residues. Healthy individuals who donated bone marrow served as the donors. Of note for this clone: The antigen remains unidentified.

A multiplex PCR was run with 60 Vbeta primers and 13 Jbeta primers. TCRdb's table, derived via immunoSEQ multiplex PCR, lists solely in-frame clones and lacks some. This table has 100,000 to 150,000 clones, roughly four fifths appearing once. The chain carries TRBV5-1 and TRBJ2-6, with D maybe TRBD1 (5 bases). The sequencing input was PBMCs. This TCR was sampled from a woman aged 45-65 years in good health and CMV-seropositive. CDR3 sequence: CASSMNPGSGANVLTF. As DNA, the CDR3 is TGCGCCAGCAGCATGAACCCAGGGTCCGGGGCCAACGTCCTGACTTTC.